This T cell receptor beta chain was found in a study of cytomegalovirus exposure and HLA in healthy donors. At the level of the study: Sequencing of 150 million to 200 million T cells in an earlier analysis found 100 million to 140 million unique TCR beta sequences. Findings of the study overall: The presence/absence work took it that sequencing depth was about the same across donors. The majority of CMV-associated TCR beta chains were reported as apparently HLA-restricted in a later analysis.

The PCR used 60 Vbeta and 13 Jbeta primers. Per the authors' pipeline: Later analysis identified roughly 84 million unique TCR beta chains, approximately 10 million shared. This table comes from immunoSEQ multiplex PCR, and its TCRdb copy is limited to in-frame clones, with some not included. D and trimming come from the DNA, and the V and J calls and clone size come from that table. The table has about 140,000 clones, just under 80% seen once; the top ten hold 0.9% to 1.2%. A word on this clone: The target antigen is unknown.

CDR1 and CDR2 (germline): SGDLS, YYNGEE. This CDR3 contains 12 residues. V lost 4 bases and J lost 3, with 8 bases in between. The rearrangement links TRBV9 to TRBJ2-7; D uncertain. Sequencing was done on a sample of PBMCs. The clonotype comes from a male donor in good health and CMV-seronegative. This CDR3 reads CASSPGNYEQYF. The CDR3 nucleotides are TGTGCCAGCAGCCCAGGAAACTACGAGCAGTACTTC.